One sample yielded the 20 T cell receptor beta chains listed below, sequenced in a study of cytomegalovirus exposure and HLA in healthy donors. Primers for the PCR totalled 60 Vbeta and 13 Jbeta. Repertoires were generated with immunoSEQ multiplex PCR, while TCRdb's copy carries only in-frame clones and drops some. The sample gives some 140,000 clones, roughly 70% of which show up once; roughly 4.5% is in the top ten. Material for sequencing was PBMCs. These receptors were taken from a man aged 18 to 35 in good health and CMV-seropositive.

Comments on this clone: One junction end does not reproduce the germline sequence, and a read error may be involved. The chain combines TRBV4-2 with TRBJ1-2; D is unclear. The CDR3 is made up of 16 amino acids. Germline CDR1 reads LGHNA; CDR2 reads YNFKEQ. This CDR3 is CAGSQDIDNRAGGYTF. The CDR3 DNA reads TGTGCCGGCAGCCAAGATATAGACAACCGGGCGGGGGGCTACACCTTC.

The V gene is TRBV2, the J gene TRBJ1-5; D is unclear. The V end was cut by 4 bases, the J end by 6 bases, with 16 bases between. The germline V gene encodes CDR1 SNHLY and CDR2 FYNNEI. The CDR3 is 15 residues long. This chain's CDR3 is CASSGMGGIGQPQHF. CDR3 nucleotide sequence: TGTGCCAGCAGTGGGATGGGAGGTATCGGTCAGCCCCAGCATTTT.

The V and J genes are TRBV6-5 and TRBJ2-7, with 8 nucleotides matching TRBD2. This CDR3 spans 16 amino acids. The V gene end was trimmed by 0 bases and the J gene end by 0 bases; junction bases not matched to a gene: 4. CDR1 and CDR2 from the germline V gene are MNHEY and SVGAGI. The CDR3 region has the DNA TGTGCCAGCAGTTACTCTCGCGGGGGGTTCTCCTACGAGCAGTACTTC. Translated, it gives CASSYSRGGFSYEQYF.

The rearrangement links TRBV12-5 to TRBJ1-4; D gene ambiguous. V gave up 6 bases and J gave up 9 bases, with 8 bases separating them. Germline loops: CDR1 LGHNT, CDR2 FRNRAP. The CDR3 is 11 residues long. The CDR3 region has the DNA TGTGCTAGTGGACTGCCCCAAAAACTGTTTTTT. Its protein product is CASGLPQKLFF.

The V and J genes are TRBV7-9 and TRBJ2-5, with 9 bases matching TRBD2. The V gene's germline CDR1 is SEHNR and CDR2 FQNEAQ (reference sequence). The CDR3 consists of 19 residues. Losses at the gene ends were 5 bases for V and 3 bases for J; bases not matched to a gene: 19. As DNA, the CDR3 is TGTGCCAGCAGCCCCGGAGGTAGCGGGAGCCGGTTTGGGAAAGAGACCCAGTACTTC. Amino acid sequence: CASSPGGSGSRFGKETQYF.

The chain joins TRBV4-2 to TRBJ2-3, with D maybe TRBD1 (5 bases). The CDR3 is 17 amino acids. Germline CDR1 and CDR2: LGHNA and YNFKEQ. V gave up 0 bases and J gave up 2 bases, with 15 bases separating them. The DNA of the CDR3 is TGTGCCAGCAGCCAAGATCTGCCAGGGATATCCACAGATACGCAGTATTTT. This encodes CASSQDLPGISTDTQYF.

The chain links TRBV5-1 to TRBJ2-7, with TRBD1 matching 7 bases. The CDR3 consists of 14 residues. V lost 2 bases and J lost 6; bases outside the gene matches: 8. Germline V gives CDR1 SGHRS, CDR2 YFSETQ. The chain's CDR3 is CASSFNLQGREQYF. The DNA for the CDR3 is TGCGCCAGCAGCTTTAACCTACAGGGGCGCGAGCAGTACTTC.

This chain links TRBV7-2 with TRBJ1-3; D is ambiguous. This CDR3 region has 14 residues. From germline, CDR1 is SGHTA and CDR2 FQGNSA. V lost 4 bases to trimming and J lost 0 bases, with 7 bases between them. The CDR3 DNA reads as TGTGCCAGCAGCTCACAGACCTCTGGAAACACCATATATTTT. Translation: CASSSQTSGNTIYF.

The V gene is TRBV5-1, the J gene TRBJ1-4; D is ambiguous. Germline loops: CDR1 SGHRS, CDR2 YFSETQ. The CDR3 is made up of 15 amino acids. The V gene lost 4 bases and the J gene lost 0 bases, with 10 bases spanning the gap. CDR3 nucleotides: TGCGCCAGCAGCCGTACTCCTGCAACTAATGAAAAACTGTTTTTT. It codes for CASSRTPATNEKLFF.

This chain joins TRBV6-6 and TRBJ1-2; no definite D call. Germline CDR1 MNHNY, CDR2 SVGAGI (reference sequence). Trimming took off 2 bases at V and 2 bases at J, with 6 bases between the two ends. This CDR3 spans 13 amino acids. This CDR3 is CASSYRENYGYTF. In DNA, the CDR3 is TGTGCCAGCAGTTACCGGGAAAACTATGGCTACACCTTC.

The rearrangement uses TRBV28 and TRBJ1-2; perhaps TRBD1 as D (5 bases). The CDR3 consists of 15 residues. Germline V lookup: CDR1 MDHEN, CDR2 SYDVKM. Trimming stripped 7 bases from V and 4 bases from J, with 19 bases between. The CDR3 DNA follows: TGTGCCAGCACCCCCGCGCGGGGGAGACCCTATGGCTACACCTTC. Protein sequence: CASTPARGRPYGYTF.

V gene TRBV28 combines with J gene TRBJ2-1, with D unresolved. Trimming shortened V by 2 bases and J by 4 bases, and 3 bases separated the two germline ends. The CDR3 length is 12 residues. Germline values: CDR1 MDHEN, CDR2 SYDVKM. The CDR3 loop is CASSLRYNEQFF. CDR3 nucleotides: TGTGCCAGCAGTTTACGGTACAATGAGCAGTTCTTC.

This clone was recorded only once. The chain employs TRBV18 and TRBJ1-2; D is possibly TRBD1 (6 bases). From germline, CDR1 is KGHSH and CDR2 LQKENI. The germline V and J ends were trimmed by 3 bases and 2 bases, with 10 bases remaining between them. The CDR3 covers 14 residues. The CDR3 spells CASSPRDINYGYTF. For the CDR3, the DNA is TGTGCCAGCTCACCTCGGGACATAAACTATGGCTACACCTTC.

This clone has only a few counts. The CDR3 sequence is CSAREAETQYF. The CDR3 DNA sequence: TGCAGTGCAAGGGAGGCTGAGACCCAGTACTTC. This chain uses TRBV20-1 with TRBJ2-5, with a weak D call TRBD2 (6 bases). This CDR3 has 11 amino acids. The V end lost 6 bases, the J end lost 5 bases, and 10 bases lay between the germline ends. Germline V gives CDR1 DFQATT, CDR2 SNEGSKA (reference sequence).

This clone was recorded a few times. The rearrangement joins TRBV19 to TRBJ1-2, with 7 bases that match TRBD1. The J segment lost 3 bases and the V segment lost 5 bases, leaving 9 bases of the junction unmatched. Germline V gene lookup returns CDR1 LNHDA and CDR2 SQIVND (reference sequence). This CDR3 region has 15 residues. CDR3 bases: TGTGCCAGTAGTCTCCGGACAGGAAGATACTATGGCTACACCTTC. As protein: CASSLRTGRYYGYTF. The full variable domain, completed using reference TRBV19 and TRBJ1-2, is DGGITQSPKYLFRKEGQNVTLSCEQNLNHDAMYWYRQDPGQGLRLIYYSQIVNDFQKGDIAEGYSVSREKKESFPLTVTSAQKNPTAFYLCASSLRTGRYYGYTFGSGTRLTVV.

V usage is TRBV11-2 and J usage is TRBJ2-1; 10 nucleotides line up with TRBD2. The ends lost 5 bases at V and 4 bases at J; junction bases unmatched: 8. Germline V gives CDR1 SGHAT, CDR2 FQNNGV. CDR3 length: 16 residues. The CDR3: CASSVVAGGPYNEQFF. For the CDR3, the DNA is TGTGCCAGCAGCGTAGTAGCGGGGGGACCATACAATGAGCAGTTCTTC.

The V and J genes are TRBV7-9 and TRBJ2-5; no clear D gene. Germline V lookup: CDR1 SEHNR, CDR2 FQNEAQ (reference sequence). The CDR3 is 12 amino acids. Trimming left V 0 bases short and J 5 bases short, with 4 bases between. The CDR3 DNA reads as TGTGCCAGCAGCTTAGCGGGCGAGACCCAGTACTTC. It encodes CASSLAGETQYF.

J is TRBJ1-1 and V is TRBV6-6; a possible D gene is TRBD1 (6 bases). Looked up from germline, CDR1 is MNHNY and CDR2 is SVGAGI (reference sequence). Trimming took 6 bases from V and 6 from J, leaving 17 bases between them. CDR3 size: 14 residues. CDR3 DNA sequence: TGTGCCAGCAGAGCGACAGGTGACTTTGCTGAAGCTTTCTTT. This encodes CASRATGDFAEAFF.

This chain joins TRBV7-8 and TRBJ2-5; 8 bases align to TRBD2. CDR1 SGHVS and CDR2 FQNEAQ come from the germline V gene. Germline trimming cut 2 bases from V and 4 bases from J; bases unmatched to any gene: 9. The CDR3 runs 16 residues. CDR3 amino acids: CASSLLLGLGVETQYF. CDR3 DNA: TGTGCCAGCAGCTTATTACTGGGACTAGGAGTAGAGACCCAGTACTTC. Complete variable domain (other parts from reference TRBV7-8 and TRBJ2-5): GAGVSQSPRYKVAKRGQDVALRCDPISGHVSLFWYQQALGQGPEFLTYFQNEAQLDKSGLPSDRFFAERPEGSVSTLKIQRTQQEDSAVYLCASSLLLGLGVETQYFGPGTRLLVL.

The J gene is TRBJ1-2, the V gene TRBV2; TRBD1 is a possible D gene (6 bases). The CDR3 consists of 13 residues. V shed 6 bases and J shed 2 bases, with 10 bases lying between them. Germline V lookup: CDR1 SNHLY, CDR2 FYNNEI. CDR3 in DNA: TGTGCCAGCAGAAGCGGACAGAACTATGGCTACACCTTC. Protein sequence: CASRSGQNYGYTF. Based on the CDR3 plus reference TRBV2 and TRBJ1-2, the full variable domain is EPEVTQTPSHQVTQMGQEVILRCVPISNHLYFYWYRQILGQKVEFLVSFYNNEISEKSEIFDDQFSVERPDGSNFTLKIRSTKLEDSAMYFCASRSGQNYGYTFGSGTRLTVV.